The 31 T cell receptor beta chains below all came from one sample that was sequenced in a study of cytomegalovirus exposure and HLA in healthy donors. It was with 60 Vbeta and 13 Jbeta primers that the PCR ran. Libraries were prepared by immunoSEQ multiplex PCR; TCRdb keeps only in-frame clonotypes and omits some of them. This sample's table has 95,000 to 150,000 clones. The specimen sequenced was PBMCs. The receptors were sampled from a man aged 25 to 45 in good health and CMV-seronegative.

V and J are TRBV10-3 and TRBJ2-5, with a tentative D call TRBD1 (6 bases). The V end lost 3 bases, the J end lost 9 bases, and 17 bases lay between the germline ends. The germline gives CDR1 ENHRY, CDR2 SYGVKD. This CDR3 spans 14 amino acids. The CDR3 sequence is CAISEPQRSGAQYF. CDR3 bases: TGTGCCATCAGTGAACCTCAGCGGTCAGGGGCCCAGTACTTC.

This chain links TRBV7-3 with TRBJ1-2; D may be TRBD1 (6 bases). The CDR3 has 15 amino acids. Trimming removed 6 bases at V and 4 bases at J, with 18 bases between. CDR1 is SGHTA, CDR2 FQGTGA, per germline. CDR3 coding DNA: TGTGCCAGCAGTCAACAGGGAACCCCCTCCTATGGCTACACCTTC. It codes for CASSQQGTPSYGYTF.

The chain couples TRBV28 to TRBJ2-1; the D gene is possibly TRBD1 (7 bases). With 8 bases removed from V and 3 bases from J, the gap between germline ends came to 14 bases. This CDR3 comprises 14 residues. In germline, CDR1 is MDHEN, CDR2 SYDVKM. DNA for the CDR3: TGTGCCAGCGGGGGGACAGACTTCTACAATGAGCAGTTCTTC. It codes for CASGGTDFYNEQFF.

The rearrangement links TRBV4-1 to TRBJ2-2; D is perhaps TRBD2 (6 bases). The CDR3 sequence is 15 residues long. V gave up 4 bases and J gave up 6 bases, with 15 bases separating them. CDR1 and CDR2 (germline): MGHRA, YSYEKL. CDR3 DNA: TGCGCCAGCAGCCTCCTCGCAGGAGGGGCCGGGGAGCTGTTTTTT. Translating gives CASSLLAGGAGELFF.

The V gene is TRBV5-1, the J gene TRBJ2-7, with 8 bases matching TRBD2. Trimming cost V 0 bases and J 3 bases; bases outside gene matches: 8. CDR1 is SGHRS, CDR2 YFSETQ, per germline. There are 16 residues in the CDR3. CDR3 sequence: CASSLAAREGLYEQYF. The DNA for the CDR3 is TGCGCCAGCAGCTTGGCTGCACGGGAGGGACTCTACGAGCAGTACTTC.

The V and J genes are TRBV27 and TRBJ2-3, with a possible D match to TRBD2 (6 bases). The CDR3 totals 12 residues. V was clipped by 4 bases and J by 6 bases, with 8 bases between them. Germline V lookup: CDR1 MNHEY, CDR2 SMNVEV (reference sequence). CDR3 in amino acids: CASSWRGDTQYF. The CDR3 DNA reads as TGTGCCAGCAGTTGGAGGGGCGATACGCAGTATTTT.

The CDR3 reads CASSQATGGVRTPYEQYF. Here the CDR3 DNA reads TGCGCCAGCAGCCAAGCCACAGGGGGAGTTAGGACCCCTTACGAGCAGTACTTC. This chain joins TRBV4-3 and TRBJ2-5, with 8 positions matching TRBD1. TRBJ2-7 explains the end of the DNA better; the J call may be wrong. Germline lookup yields CDR1 LGHNA and CDR2 YSLEER. CDR3 size: 18 residues.

The chain combines TRBV19 with TRBJ1-5; D uncertain. CDR1 is LNHDA, CDR2 SQIVND, per germline (reference sequence). Trimming removed 3 bases from V and 5 bases from J, with 11 bases in between. The CDR3 is 14 residues long. CDR3 bases: TGTGCCAGTAGTATGGCCGGGAGAGATCAGCCCCAGCATTTT. It encodes CASSMAGRDQPQHF. Full variable domain (remainder filled in from reference TRBV19 and TRBJ1-5): DGGITQSPKYLFRKEGQNVTLSCEQNLNHDAMYWYRQDPGQGLRLIYYSQIVNDFQKGDIAEGYSVSREKKESFPLTVTSAQKNPTAFYLCASSMAGRDQPQHFGDGTRLSIL.

This chain uses TRBV28 with TRBJ2-4; 9 bases fit TRBD2. The germline V gene encodes CDR1 MDHEN and CDR2 SYDVKM. This CDR3 contains 16 residues. V lost 11 bases to trimming and J lost 0 bases; unmatched junction nucleotides: 11. The CDR3 loop reads CAVGRGGNLAKNIQYF. DNA for the CDR3: TGTGCCGTAGGGCGGGGGGGAAATCTAGCCAAAAACATTCAGTACTTC.

V usage is TRBV2 and J usage is TRBJ1-5, with D tentatively TRBD1 (6 bases). The CDR3 spans 13 residues. Deletions cut 8 bases from V and 7 bases from J, with 15 bases between. Germline values: CDR1 SNHLY, CDR2 FYNNEI. The CDR3 coding sequence is TGTGCCAGCGAACAGGGATGGGGACAGCCCCAGCATTTT. Encoded protein: CASEQGWGQPQHF.

The CDR3 region has the DNA TGTGCCAGCTCACAAGCCTGGACAGGGGCCACAGATACGCAGTATTTT. It translates to CASSQAWTGATDTQYF. V is TRBV18 and J is TRBJ2-3, with TRBD1 matching over 9 bases. The CDR3 length is 16 residues. V gave up 4 bases and J gave up 2 bases; unmatched junction bases: 7. The germline gives CDR1 KGHSH, CDR2 LQKENI.

The rearrangement links TRBV7-9 to TRBJ1-2; TRBD1 is a possible D gene (6 bases). This CDR3 is built from 12 residues. V was shortened by 4 bases and J by 4 bases, with 7 bases between the two germline ends. Germline-derived CDR1 and CDR2 are SEHNR and FQNEAQ (reference sequence). In nucleotides, the CDR3 is TGTGCCAGCAGCTCGGACAGCTATGGCTACACCTTC. This sequence encodes CASSSDSYGYTF.

This chain uses TRBV12-5 with TRBJ2-5; 10 bases match TRBD1. V lost 5 bases and J lost 0; bases outside the gene matches: 3. This CDR3 region has 15 residues. The germline CDR1 and CDR2 sequences are LGHNT and FRNRAP. As DNA, the CDR3 is TGTGCTAGTGGTCTGGGGACAGGGGACCAAGAGACCCAGTACTTC. It specifies CASGLGTGDQETQYF.

The gene calls are TRBV5-1 and TRBJ2-2; 10 bases fit TRBD2. Looked up from germline, CDR1 is SGHRS and CDR2 is YFSETQ. Germline trimming cut 0 bases from V and 0 bases from J; bases unmatched to any gene: 8. The CDR3 length is 19 residues. The CDR3 sequence: CASSLARTSGITNTGELFF. The DNA of the CDR3 is TGCGCCAGCAGCTTGGCCAGGACTAGCGGAATTACGAACACCGGGGAGCTGTTTTTT.

The genes are TRBV28 and TRBJ2-1, with 12 bases identical to TRBD2. CDR1 is MDHEN and CDR2 is SYDVKM in the germline V gene. CDR3 length: 17 amino acids. With 5 bases clipped from V and 5 bases from J, the junction kept 10 bases outside the gene matches. The CDR3 coding sequence is TGTGCCAGCAGTCGGACTAGCGGGACCTCGTCAGACAATGAGCAGTTCTTC. It specifies CASSRTSGTSSDNEQFF. Supplemented by reference TRBV28 and TRBJ2-1, the full variable domain reads DVKVTQSSRYLVKRTGEKVFLECVQDMDHENMFWYRQDPGLGLRLIYFSYDVKMKEKGDIPEGYSVSREKKERFSLILESASTNQTSMYLCASSRTSGTSSDNEQFFGPGTRLTVL.

This chain uses TRBV5-5 with TRBJ2-7; TRBD2 agrees at 10 bases. Germline trimming cut 5 bases from V and 4 bases from J; bases unmatched to any gene: 9. This CDR3 has 15 amino acids. Germline V CDR1 and CDR2: SGHKS, YYEKEE (reference sequence). The CDR3 here is CASRWTSGVQYEQYF. CDR3 bases: TGTGCCAGCAGGTGGACTAGCGGTGTGCAGTACGAGCAGTACTTC. The entire variable domain, with the rest obtained from reference TRBV5-5 and TRBJ2-7, is as follows: DAGVTQSPTHLIKTRGQQVTLRCSPISGHKSVSWYQQVLGQGPQFIFQYYEKEERGRGNFPDRFSARQFPNYSSELNVNALLLGDSALYLCASRWTSGVQYEQYFGPGTRLTVT.

The chain carries TRBV18 and TRBJ1-5; 10 nucleotides align to TRBD1. After removal of 6 bases from V and 3 bases from J, the junction contained 8 bases not matched to a gene. The germline CDR1 and CDR2 sequences are KGHSH and LQKENI. The CDR3 totals 16 residues. This CDR3 reads CASSLTGGADNQPQHF. As DNA, the CDR3 is TGTGCCAGCTCCCTGACAGGGGGCGCGGACAATCAGCCCCAGCATTTT.

The chain recombines TRBV7-8 with TRBJ2-7; D is possibly TRBD2 (6 bases). The CDR3 runs 16 residues. V lost 3 bases and J 2 bases, leaving 17 bases between the germline ends. The germline CDR1 and CDR2 sequences are SGHVS and FQNEAQ. CDR3 nucleotides: TGTGCCAGCAGCTTGAACCGACTAGTGAGACCCTACGAGCAGTACTTC. Translating it yields CASSLNRLVRPYEQYF.

The V gene is TRBV28, the J gene TRBJ2-2, with D possibly matching TRBD1 (6 bases). CDR1 is MDHEN and CDR2 is SYDVKM in the germline V gene. Trimming removed 3 bases at V and 2 bases at J, with 13 bases between. The CDR3 consists of 16 residues. As DNA, the CDR3 is TGTGCCAGCAGTTTTGGGCAGGGGAGAAACACCGGGGAGCTGTTTTTT. Protein sequence: CASSFGQGRNTGELFF.

The chain has TRBV10-2 and TRBJ2-3; D is perhaps TRBD2 (6 bases). Germline CDR1 WSHSY, CDR2 SAAADI. V was clipped by 6 bases and J by 3 bases, with 13 bases between them. The CDR3 is 14 residues long. The chain's CDR3 is CASRGAGNTDTQYF. The CDR3 coding sequence is TGCGCCAGCAGAGGGGCGGGAAATACAGATACGCAGTATTTT.

This chain connects TRBV7-5 to TRBJ2-5; no check of the table's D call, TRBD1, against the DNA was made. TRBV7-5 constitutes a pseudogene. The CDR3 has 16 amino acids. As DNA, the CDR3 is TGTGCCAGAAGTCCAATGTGCAGGGCAGGGCAAGAGACCCAGTACTTC. It codes for CARSPMCRAGQETQYF.

V and J are TRBV7-9 and TRBJ1-5, with D possibly being TRBD1 (6 bases). This CDR3 spans 14 amino acids. Trimming removed 1 base at V and 5 bases at J, with 9 bases between. Germline CDR1 SEHNR, CDR2 FQNEAQ (reference sequence). This CDR3 is CASSLGTDHQPQHF. The DNA for the CDR3 is TGTGCCAGCAGCTTAGGGACAGATCATCAGCCCCAGCATTTT.

The chain combines TRBV5-5 with TRBJ2-7, with D possibly matching TRBD1 (6 bases). V was trimmed by 2 bases and J by 5 bases, leaving 11 bases between them. This CDR3 region has 13 residues. The germline V gene encodes CDR1 SGHKS and CDR2 YYEKEE (reference sequence). CDR3 nucleotides: TGTGCCAGCAGCTTCTGGACAGACAACGAGCAGTACTTC. As protein: CASSFWTDNEQYF.

V gene TRBV7-9 combines with J gene TRBJ2-7; 10 bases match TRBD1. The V and J ends lost 3 bases and 2 bases, in that order; junction bases with no gene match: 7. The CDR3 is 16 residues long. The V gene's germline CDR1 is SEHNR and CDR2 FQNEAQ (reference sequence). In nucleotides, the CDR3 is TGTGCCAGCAGCTTCCCGGGACAGGGGTTTACCTACGAGCAGTACTTC. Translated: CASSFPGQGFTYEQYF. Based on the CDR3 plus reference TRBV7-9 and TRBJ2-7, the full variable domain is DTGVSQNPRHKITKRGQNVTFRCDPISEHNRLYWYRQTLGQGPEFLTYFQNEAQLEKSRLLSDRFSAERPKGSFSTLEIQRTEQGDSAMYLCASSFPGQGFTYEQYFGPGTRLTVT.

The chain links TRBV2 to TRBJ2-5; D gene ambiguous. The DNA end favors TRBJ2-7, so the J call may be wrong. The germline V gene has CDR1 SNHLY and CDR2 FYNNEI. The CDR3 spans 11 residues. The CDR3 nucleotides read TGTGCCAGCAGCGGTTTCCACGAGCAGTACTTC. As protein: CASSGFHEQYF.

This chain links TRBV18 with TRBJ2-7, with 8 nucleotides matching TRBD1. The length of the CDR3 is 12 residues. V shed 6 bases and J 5 bases; nucleotides not matched to a gene: 3. The germline CDR1 and CDR2 sequences are KGHSH and LQKENI. The CDR3 DNA reads TGTGCCAGCTCCACGACAGGGGACGAGCAGTACTTC. Translating gives CASSTTGDEQYF. The whole variable domain, remainder taken from reference TRBV18 and TRBJ2-7, is NAGVMQNPRHLVRRRGQEARLRCSPMKGHSHVYWYRQLPEEGLKFMVYLQKENIIDESGMPKERFSAEFPKEGPSILRIQQVVRGDSAAYFCASSTTGDEQYFGPGTRLTVT.

The rearrangement links TRBV28 to TRBJ2-2; the D gene is possibly TRBD1 (5 bases). Germline CDR1 reads MDHEN; CDR2 reads SYDVKM. The CDR3 spans 16 residues. V shed 2 bases and J shed 3 bases, with 13 bases lying between them. CDR3 protein: CASSLQAGPYTGELFF. CDR3 DNA: TGTGCCAGCAGTTTACAGGCAGGGCCCTACACCGGGGAGCTGTTTTTT.

The rearrangement joins TRBV10-3 to TRBJ2-7; 9 bases map to TRBD1. V gave up 6 bases and J gave up 5 bases; unmatched junction bases: 8. The CDR3 has 14 residues. Germline V CDR1 and CDR2: ENHRY, SYGVKD. CDR3 loop: CAIRTYGTGNEQYF. The CDR3 region has the DNA TGTGCCATCAGGACGTATGGGACAGGGAACGAGCAGTACTTC.

The rearrangement uses TRBV6-5 and TRBJ2-2; D ambiguous. Germline values: CDR1 MNHEY, CDR2 SVGAGI. The CDR3 extends over 12 amino acids. V was trimmed by 5 bases and J by 5 bases, leaving 6 bases between them. The CDR3, as DNA: TGTGCCAGCAGTCTTATGACCGGGGAGCTGTTTTTT. The encoded protein is CASSLMTGELFF.

The V gene is TRBV11-2, the J gene TRBJ2-3; D may be TRBD1 (5 bases). V was clipped by 0 bases and J by 6 bases, with 10 bases between them. From germline, CDR1 is SGHAT and CDR2 FQNNGV. The CDR3 spans 14 residues. The CDR3: CASSLERQTDTQYF. The CDR3 DNA is TGTGCCAGCAGCTTAGAGAGACAGACGGATACGCAGTATTTT.

The rearrangement joins TRBV4-3 to TRBJ2-3; TRBD2 might be the D (5 bases). V dropped 0 bases and J dropped 11 bases, with 12 bases sitting between them. Per the germline V gene, CDR1 is LGHNA and CDR2 is YSLEER. The CDR3 runs to 13 residues. The CDR3 sequence: CASSQDSEVGQYF. DNA of the CDR3: TGCGCCAGCAGCCAAGATTCGGAGGTTGGGCAGTATTTT.